These 24 T cell receptor beta chains share one sample of origin, sequenced in a study of T cells in Graves' hyperthyroidism and ophthalmopathy. What was amplified from RNA transcripts were TCR beta CDR3 regions. The study used the HTBI primer set for a first-round RT-PCR of the TCR CDR3. MiXCR, applied by TCRdb to the multiplex PCR reads, yields one record per CDR3 protein. The sample lists about 360,000 distinct CDR3 sequences, about a sixth occurring once. The specimen was blood. The receptors were gathered from a woman aged 18-29 years with Graves' hyperthyroidism that later progressed to Graves' ophthalmopathy.

The chain combines TRBV25-1 with TRBJ1-1; no clear D. This CDR3 is built from 12 residues. CDR1 is MGHDK, CDR2 SYGVNS, per germline. V shed 3 bases and J shed 6 bases, with 8 bases lying between them. For the CDR3, the DNA is TGTGCCAGCAGTGATGTAGTGGCTGAAGCTTTCTTT. It yields the protein CASSDVVAEAFF.

This clonotype was counted only a few times. V gene TRBV10-3 combines with J gene TRBJ2-2; 8 nucleotides align to TRBD1. Germline lookup yields CDR1 ENHRY and CDR2 SYGVKD. The length of the CDR3 is 13 residues. With 11 bases clipped from V and 1 base from J, the junction kept 3 bases outside the gene matches. CDR3 DNA: TGTGCCGCCGGACAGGGGAACACCGGGGAGCTGTTTTTT. Amino acid sequence: CAAGQGNTGELFF.

This chain links TRBV6-1 with TRBJ2-2, with TRBD1 identical over 11 bases. V lost 6 bases, J lost 4 bases, and 7 bases stayed unmatched. CDR3 length equals 16 residues. Germline V gene lookup returns CDR1 MNHNS and CDR2 SASEGT. CDR3 DNA sequence: TGTGCCAGCAGACCCGGACAGGGGGCGGGCACCGGGGAGCTGTTTTTT. Translated, it gives CASRPGQGAGTGELFF.

Many counts were recorded for this clonotype. The chain combines TRBV7-8 with TRBJ1-5; D is possibly TRBD1 (5 bases). This CDR3 has 16 amino acids. Trimming pared 3 bases from V and 0 bases from J, leaving 12 bases between. Germline V lookup: CDR1 SGHVS, CDR2 FQNEAQ. CDR3 coding DNA: TGTGCCAGCAGCTTTTCCACAGGCTATAGCAATCAGCCCCAGCATTTT. Residues: CASSFSTGYSNQPQHF.

This clonotype has more than one count but fewer than ten. The CDR3 sequence is CASSLSTQGNTGELFF. DNA of the CDR3: TGTGCCAGCAGTTTATCTACCCAGGGGAACACCGGGGAGCTGTTTTTT. The J gene is TRBJ2-2, the V gene TRBV28, with D perhaps TRBD1 (5 bases). The germline V gene encodes CDR1 MDHEN and CDR2 SYDVKM. This CDR3 region has 16 residues. Trimming cost V 1 base and J 1 base, with 10 bases left between them.

This clonotype was seen a few times. This chain joins TRBV12-3 or TRBV12-4 and TRBJ2-3, with D uncertain. This CDR3 contains 14 residues. V was cut by 5 bases and J by 5 bases, with 14 bases left in between. CDR3 coding DNA: TGTGCCAGCAGTCCGGGCCCAAGAGGAGATACGCAGTATTTT. It translates to CASSPGPRGDTQYF.

This clonotype was seen only a few times. The CDR3 region is CASSHLQGVVETQYF. In DNA, the CDR3 is TGTGCCAGCAGCCACCTACAGGGAGTAGTAGAGACCCAGTACTTC. The chain uses TRBV6-2 or TRBV6-3 and TRBJ2-5; possibly TRBD1 for D (6 bases). The CDR3 consists of 15 residues. CDR1 is MNHEY and CDR2 is SVGEGT in the germline V gene. Trimming took off 6 bases at V and 4 bases at J, with 18 bases between the two ends.

This chain links TRBV6-9 with TRBJ2-5; weak D call: TRBD2 (6 bases). Germline CDR1 is MNHGY and CDR2 is SVAAGI. The V end was cut by 2 bases, the J end by 2 bases, with 18 bases between. There are 17 residues in the CDR3. The CDR3 DNA reads TGTGCCAGCAGTTATCACGGGCGTGCGGGGAAACAAGAGACCCAGTACTTC. Translation gives CASSYHGRAGKQETQYF.

This clonotype came up many times. This chain uses TRBV12-3 or TRBV12-4 with TRBJ1-5; no reliable D call. This CDR3 is 14 amino acids long. Trimming took off 2 bases at V and 5 bases at J, with 10 bases between the two ends. The CDR3 is CASSLSGLDQPQHF. The CDR3 DNA is TGTGCCAGCAGTTTAAGCGGGCTCGATCAGCCCCAGCATTTT.

This clonotype appeared many times. The chain links TRBV5-1 to TRBJ2-1; 8 nucleotides match TRBD2. This CDR3 has 16 residues. Germline V lookup: CDR1 SGHRS, CDR2 YFSETQ. J lost 4 bases, V lost 0 bases, and 6 bases had no gene match. The CDR3 coding sequence is TGCGCCAGCAGCTTGGAGGCGGGAGGTCTTTACAATGAGCAGTTCTTC. It is translated as CASSLEAGGLYNEQFF.

The chain has TRBV9 and TRBJ2-5, with 7 bases aligning to TRBD1. CDR3 size: 11 residues. Losses at the gene ends were 5 bases for V and 9 bases for J; bases not matched to a gene: 4. Looked up from germline, CDR1 is SGDLS and CDR2 is YYNGEE. CDR3 sequence reads: CASRPGGPQYF. As DNA, the CDR3 is TGTGCCAGCAGGCCAGGGGGACCCCAGTACTTC.

The chain has TRBV5-1 and TRBJ2-7, with D possibly matching TRBD2 (5 bases). Germline V lookup: CDR1 SGHRS, CDR2 YFSETQ. With 3 bases removed from V and 3 bases from J, the gap between germline ends came to 7 bases. This CDR3 is built from 12 residues. For the CDR3, the DNA is TGCGCCAGCAGCTCGGGAAACTACGAGCAGTACTTC. Translation gives CASSSGNYEQYF.

The J gene is TRBJ2-5, the V gene TRBV15, with D possibly being TRBD2 (7 bases). The CDR3 has 13 amino acids. V dropped 5 bases and J dropped 5 bases, with 12 bases sitting between them. CDR1 and CDR2 (germline): LNHNV, YYDKDF (reference sequence). In DNA form, the CDR3 reads TGTGCCACCAGCGGGGGGGCAGGGGAGACCCAGTACTTC. Translated, it gives CATSGGAGETQYF.

This clonotype was found a few times. The CDR3 spells CSARSRDRLREAFF. The CDR3 nucleotides are TGCAGTGCTAGAAGCCGGGACAGGTTAAGGGAAGCTTTCTTT. The chain joins TRBV20-1 to TRBJ1-1; 8 bases map to TRBD1. This CDR3 spans 14 amino acids. V gave up 2 bases and J gave up 8 bases; unmatched junction bases: 10. Germline V lookup: CDR1 DFQATT, CDR2 SNEGSKA (reference sequence).

This clonotype occurred many times. The chain employs TRBV3-1 and TRBJ2-5; D possibly matches TRBD1 or TRBD2 (5 bases each). Trimming removed 3 bases at V and 1 base at J, with 12 bases between. CDR1 is LGHDT, CDR2 YNNKEL, per germline (reference sequence). This CDR3 region has 15 residues. The CDR3 bases are TGTGCCAGCAGCCACCCCGGGGCGCCCCAAGAGACCCAGTACTTC. Translating gives CASSHPGAPQETQYF.

The CDR3 coding sequence is TGTGCCAGCAGCAGGGACATCGGCGGGTTCAATGAGCAGTTCTTC. The encoded protein is CASSRDIGGFNEQFF. This sequence joins TRBV6-2 or TRBV6-3 and TRBJ2-1; TRBD1 might be the D (6 bases). Germline values: CDR1 MNHEY, CDR2 SVGEGT. V shed 6 bases and J shed 6 bases, with 18 bases lying between them. The CDR3 loop spans 15 amino acids.

The chain combines TRBV13 with TRBJ2-7; the D gene is possibly TRBD2 (6 bases). CDR1 PRHDT and CDR2 FYEKMQ come from the germline V gene (reference sequence). The V end lost 1 base, the J end lost 0 bases, and 10 bases lay between the germline ends. There are 15 residues in the CDR3. CDR3 sequence (DNA): TGTGCCAGCAGCTTAGTGGGGGGTCACTCCTACGAGCAGTACTTC. Its protein product is CASSLVGGHSYEQYF.

This clonotype has at least ten counts. The CDR3 DNA follows: TGTGCCAGTGGGGGCCCCTACGAGCAGTACTTC. It translates to CASGGPYEQYF. This chain joins TRBV27 and TRBJ2-7, with D maybe TRBD1 (6 bases). V was pared by 9 bases and J by 2 bases, with 8 bases between. Germline V CDR1 and CDR2: MNHEY, SMNVEV (reference sequence). The CDR3 length is 11 residues.

This clonotype occurred many times. This chain uses TRBV28 with TRBJ2-1; 11 bases fit TRBD2. V trimming: 4 bases; J trimming: 7 bases; junction bases outside the gene matches: 3. Germline V CDR1 and CDR2: MDHEN, SYDVKM. The CDR3 is made up of 14 amino acids. CDR3 loop: CASSSRTSGNEQFF. CDR3 DNA sequence: TGTGCCAGCAGTTCCCGGACTAGCGGGAATGAGCAGTTCTTC.

Many counts were recorded for this clonotype. V gene TRBV28 combines with J gene TRBJ1-2; TRBD1 matches at 8 bases. The length of the CDR3 is 12 residues. Germline trimming cut 10 bases from V and 7 bases from J; bases unmatched to any gene: 8. In germline, CDR1 is MDHEN, CDR2 SYDVKM. CDR3 nucleotide sequence: TGTGCCATTACACAGGGGGAGGCTGGCTACACCTTC. This encodes CAITQGEAGYTF.

This clonotype showed up just a few times. The rearrangement uses TRBV6-6 and TRBJ2-7; 13 bases agree with TRBD2. The CDR3 has 19 residues. Per the germline V gene, CDR1 is MNHNY and CDR2 is SVGAGI (reference sequence). After removal of 0 bases from V and 4 bases from J, the junction contained 12 bases not matched to a gene. The CDR3 protein is CASSYSRLAGGPRVYEQYF. The CDR3 DNA reads as TGTGCCAGCAGTTACTCGAGACTAGCGGGAGGCCCAAGGGTTTACGAGCAGTACTTC.

The sample holds many counts of this clonotype. The chain joins TRBV28 to TRBJ2-4, with a weak D call TRBD2 (6 bases). The germline gives CDR1 MDHEN, CDR2 SYDVKM. The V gene lost 2 bases and the J gene lost 3 bases, with 11 bases spanning the gap. This CDR3 has 15 residues. CDR3 in DNA: TGTGCCAGCAGTTTAATTGGGGGAGGCAAAAACATTCAGTACTTC. Amino acids: CASSLIGGGKNIQYF.

The V and J genes are TRBV27 and TRBJ2-3; D gene ambiguous. V was cut by 2 bases and J by 4 bases, with 7 bases left in between. The CDR3 consists of 13 residues. Germline V lookup: CDR1 MNHEY, CDR2 SMNVEV (reference sequence). CDR3: CASSLLEADTQYF. The DNA for the CDR3 is TGTGCCAGCAGTTTACTAGAGGCAGATACGCAGTATTTT.

With respect to this clonotype: The junction shows a germline mismatch at one end, possibly a read error. The genes are TRBV7-9 and TRBJ1-5, with TRBD1 as a possible D gene (5 bases). Germline lookup yields CDR1 SEHNR and CDR2 FQNEAQ (reference sequence). The CDR3 length is 14 residues. CDR3 nucleotide sequence: TGTGGCAGCAGCTTAAACGGGGGAAATCAGCCCCAGCATTTT. Translation gives CGSSLNGGNQPQHF.